The clone carrying this T cell receptor beta chain was detected once. Its antigen is not identified. The record originates from a study of cytomegalovirus exposure and HLA in healthy donors. It was with 60 Vbeta and 13 Jbeta primers that the PCR ran. Profiling relied on immunoSEQ multiplex PCR, and the TCRdb table lists in-frame clones only, not all of them. Here the sample spans 100,000 to 150,000 clones, roughly 80% being singletons. The CDR3 has 16 amino acids. The junction had 10 bases not matched to a gene; V was cut back by 2 bases and J by 5 bases. Germline CDR1 is MDHEN and CDR2 is SYDVKM. Healthy bone marrow donors made up the donor group. Findings and limits, study-wide: In a later analysis, at a false discovery rate of 0.05, fewer than 20,000 TCR beta sequences were associated with HLA alleles. There were several of the most significant clusters that appeared linked to common viral pathogens in a later analysis.

The chain carries TRBV28 and TRBJ2-7, with 9 bases that match TRBD2. Sequences were obtained from PBMCs. This clonotype was sampled from a woman aged 60-75 years in good health and CMV-seronegative. This CDR3 reads CASSLAGGSVGNEQYF. The CDR3 nucleotides are TGTGCCAGCAGTTTAGCGGGAGGGTCCGTAGGGAACGAGCAGTACTTC.